These T cell receptor beta chains were read from a single sample in a study of blood T cell repertoires in COVID-19. Using immunoSEQ multiplex PCR, the repertoire was profiled, and TCRdb retains in-frame clones only, with some absent. The table records some 94,000 clones, 84% of them present only once. Input material: peripheral blood. The receptors shown here come from a man between 65 and 85 years old with active or convalescent COVID-19. The CDR3 runs from the conserved cysteine through the conserved F or W. The D gene is left open where the match is weak. Clone size, where shown, is once, few, many, or a class for clones that have expanded.

d_call: .; v_call: TRBV5-4; j_call: TRBJ2-3; clone_size: .; cdr3_nt: TGTGCCAGCAGCTCGGCGGGACCCAGCACAGATACGCAGTATTTT; cdr3_aa: CASSSAGPSTDTQYF
d_call: .; v_call: TRBV7-9; j_call: TRBJ2-5; clone_size: .; cdr3_nt: TGTGCCAGCAGCTTATCAGTCGGGGTAGAGCAGACCCAGTACTTC; cdr3_aa: CASSLSVGVEQTQYF
d_call: TRBD2; v_call: TRBV19; j_call: TRBJ2-1; clone_size: .; cdr3_nt: TGTGCCAGTAGTGCAACGGGACTAGCGGGGGCCCACAATGAGCAGCTCTTC; cdr3_aa: CASSATGLAGAHNEQLF
d_call: TRBD1; v_call: TRBV18; j_call: TRBJ1-1; clone_size: .; cdr3_nt: TGTGCCAGCTCACGGGACAGGGGGCTGGTTGATACTGAAGCTTTCTTT; cdr3_aa: CASSRDRGLVDTEAFF
d_call: TRBD1; v_call: TRBV9; j_call: TRBJ1-2; clone_size: .; cdr3_nt: TGTGCCAGCAGCGTAGGGACAGGGGGTTTCTATGGCTACACCTTC; cdr3_aa: CASSVGTGGFYGYTF
d_call: TRBD1; v_call: TRBV23-1; j_call: TRBJ1-2; clone_size: .; cdr3_nt: TGCGCCAGCAGTCAATCTACAGGGGCGCTACCGAACTCCTTTTATGGCTACACCTTC; cdr3_aa: CASSQSTGALPNSFYGYTF
d_call: .; v_call: TRBV12-3/TRBV12-4; j_call: TRBJ2-1; clone_size: once; cdr3_nt: TGTGCCAGCAGCGGAGGGCTGGGTCTTGAGCAGTTCTTC; cdr3_aa: CASSGGLGLEQFF
d_call: .; v_call: TRBV7-9; j_call: TRBJ1-4; clone_size: once; cdr3_nt: TGTGCCAGCAGCTTAGTAGGGGCAGGAGAAAAACTGTTTTTT; cdr3_aa: CASSLVGAGEKLFF
d_call: .; v_call: TRBV12-3/TRBV12-4; j_call: TRBJ1-1; clone_size: once; cdr3_nt: TGTGCCAGCACTCTTCAGGAGGGCACTGAAGCTTTCTTT; cdr3_aa: CASTLQEGTEAFF
d_call: .; v_call: TRBV6-1; j_call: TRBJ1-6; clone_size: .; cdr3_nt: TGTGCCAGCAGTGAAGGAGGCAGGGTCTCACCCCTCCACTTT; cdr3_aa: CASSEGGRVSPLHF
d_call: TRBD2; v_call: TRBV7-8; j_call: TRBJ2-1; clone_size: .; cdr3_nt: TGTGCCAGCAGCTGGAGACTAGCGGGAGGAGCAAGGGCCTACAATGAGCAGTTCTTC; cdr3_aa: CASSWRLAGGARAYNEQFF
d_call: TRBD1; v_call: TRBV28; j_call: TRBJ1-2; clone_size: .; cdr3_nt: TGTGCCAGCAGTCTTGGGACAGGTTACGGCTACACCTTC; cdr3_aa: CASSLGTGYGYTF
d_call: TRBD1; v_call: TRBV29-1; j_call: TRBJ2-7; clone_size: .; cdr3_nt: TGCAGCGTCACACAGGGGTACGAGCAGTACTTC; cdr3_aa: CSVTQGYEQYF
d_call: TRBD2; v_call: TRBV5-4; j_call: TRBJ2-4; clone_size: .; cdr3_nt: TGTGCCAGCAGCTTGGGGTCGGGGGGGCTCAAAAACATTCAGTACTTC; cdr3_aa: CASSLGSGGLKNIQYF
d_call: TRBD2; v_call: TRBV28; j_call: TRBJ2-3; clone_size: .; cdr3_nt: TGTGCCAGCAGGCCCGGGGGGGCCCTCACAGATACGCAGTATTTT; cdr3_aa: CASRPGGALTDTQYF
d_call: TRBD1; v_call: TRBV4-1; j_call: TRBJ2-4; clone_size: .; cdr3_nt: TGCGCCAGCAGCCAGATACACCTGGGACAGGGGGCGAGGGGCATTCAGTACTTC; cdr3_aa: CASSQIHLGQGARGIQYF
d_call: TRBD2; v_call: TRBV5-1; j_call: TRBJ2-3; clone_size: .; cdr3_nt: TGCGCCAGTCAGGAACTAGCGGGGGGGCCACCAGATACGCAGTATTTT; cdr3_aa: CASQELAGGPPDTQYF
d_call: .; v_call: TRBV7-6; j_call: TRBJ1-3; clone_size: once; cdr3_nt: TGTGCCAGCAGCTTAAGCGGTACCTCTGGAAACACCATATATTTT; cdr3_aa: CASSLSGTSGNTIYF
d_call: .; v_call: TRBV9; j_call: TRBJ1-1; clone_size: .; cdr3_nt: TGTGCCAGCAGCTCGCAGGGCGCTGAAGCTTTCTTT; cdr3_aa: CASSSQGAEAFF
d_call: TRBD2; v_call: TRBV5-1; j_call: TRBJ2-3; clone_size: .; cdr3_nt: TGCGCCAGCAGCTTGTCGCGGGGGGGCGGCACAGATACGCAGTATTTT; cdr3_aa: CASSLSRGGGTDTQYF
d_call: TRBD1; v_call: TRBV5-1; j_call: TRBJ2-6; clone_size: .; cdr3_nt: TGCGCCAGCAGCTTTGGTCCACCGGGACAGGGGTCCGGGGCCAACGTCCTGACTTTC; cdr3_aa: CASSFGPPGQGSGANVLTF
d_call: .; v_call: TRBV30; j_call: TRBJ1-6; clone_size: .; cdr3_nt: TGTGCCTGGAGTGAAGGGGCCCTGAATTCACCCCTCCACTTT; cdr3_aa: CAWSEGALNSPLHF